This TCR beta chain was recorded in a study of human T cells and chemical hapten exposure. About this clonotype itself: Its target is not known.

Trimming pared 3 bases from V and 8 bases from J, leaving 7 bases between. The CDR3 length is 12 residues. CDR1 LNHNV and CDR2 YYDKDF come from the germline V gene (reference sequence). Whole-study findings and limits: Expanded TCRs grouped into significantly more large CDR3 similarity clusters than controls produced.

Via MiXCR, TCRdb re-called the RACE reads, giving one row per CDR3 protein. The sample lists more than 100,000 distinct CDR3 sequences, roughly 13% occurring once. As to time point: pre-sensitization, week 0. The treatment is: therapeutic diphenylcyclopropenone sensitization with weekly scalp DPC. Each patch test followed a blood draw. This sequence originates from a woman aged 18-30 years with alopecia areata. Some clones in this sample may be carry-over from other donors' samples. The rearrangement joins TRBV15 to TRBJ1-4; D is unresolved. Here the sequenced sample was whole blood, taken in connection with sensitization to the hapten diphenylcyclopropenone (DPC). The CDR3 region is CATSRTGEKLFF. Here the CDR3 DNA reads TGTGCCACCAGCAGGACCGGCGAAAAACTGTTTTTT.